Shown below are 5 T cell receptor beta chains from a single sample sequenced in a study of blood T cell repertoires in COVID-19. Sequencing was performed with immunoSEQ multiplex PCR; in TCRdb, only in-frame clones are kept and a portion is missing. The sample gives about 180,000 clones, around 88% of which show up once; roughly 3.7% is in the top ten. The sequencing input was peripheral blood. These receptors were obtained from a woman younger than 45 with acute or convalescent COVID-19.

This clone was found once. The chain is built from TRBV19 and TRBJ2-1; weak D call: TRBD1 (6 bases). The length of the CDR3 is 15 residues. Germline CDR1 is LNHDA and CDR2 is SQIVND (reference sequence). The V gene lost 1 base and the J gene lost 7 bases, with 14 bases spanning the gap. CDR3 DNA: TGTGCCAGTAGTATAGGAATCGGGCAGGGGAATGAGCAGTTCTTC. Translated, it gives CASSIGIGQGNEQFF.

DNA for the CDR3: TGCGCCAGCCGATTTACAGGGGCCTATGGCTACACCTTC. Protein: CASRFTGAYGYTF. The chain employs TRBV10-2 and TRBJ1-2; TRBD1 agrees at 7 bases. Germline lookup yields CDR1 WSHSY and CDR2 SAAADI. This CDR3 region has 13 residues. V lost 8 bases, J lost 4 bases, and 7 bases stayed unmatched.

The V and J genes are TRBV12-3 or TRBV12-4 and TRBJ2-1, with 8 nucleotides matching TRBD1. V lost 4 bases to trimming and J lost 9 bases; unmatched junction nucleotides: 5. The CDR3 has 13 residues. CDR3 region: CASSYTGGGEQFF. The CDR3 DNA reads TGTGCCAGCAGTTACACAGGGGGAGGTGAGCAGTTCTTC.

The chain links TRBV5-1 to TRBJ2-1; the match to TRBD2 covers 14 bases. There are 16 residues in the CDR3. V lost 2 bases, J lost 8 bases, and 6 bases stayed unmatched. Per the germline V gene, CDR1 is SGHRS and CDR2 is YFSETQ. For the CDR3, the DNA is TGCGCCAGCAGCTTCGGGACTAGCGGGAGTGGGTATGAGCAGTTCTTC. Translation gives CASSFGTSGSGYEQFF.

The CDR3 spells CASSFQVGTEAFF. The CDR3 region has the DNA TGCGCCAGCAGCTTCCAGGTAGGCACTGAAGCTTTCTTT. V is TRBV5-1 and J is TRBJ1-1, with D unclear. The CDR3 extends over 13 amino acids. The germline CDR1 and CDR2 sequences are SGHRS and YFSETQ. V lost 2 bases and J lost 4, with 9 bases in between.